This is a list of T cell receptor beta chains from one sample in a study of cytomegalovirus exposure and HLA in healthy donors. Assay used: immunoSEQ multiplex PCR; TCRdb lists only in-frame clones, some missing. The sample carries roughly 310,000 clones, 70% to 90% recorded once. The material sequenced was PBMCs. The receptor set was obtained from a man younger than 40 in good health and CMV-seronegative. Each CDR3 is given with its conserved first and last residue. A D gene is named only where the DNA matches it firmly. Not all rows give a size; the values are once, few, many and, for expanded clones, a class.

-	TRBJ2-7	-	TRBV15	CATSTLAGAEQYF	TGTGCCACCAGCACCCTGGCAGGGGCCGAGCAGTACTTC
-	TRBJ2-7	-	TRBV15	CATRKRPGDASYEQYF	TGTGCCACCAGAAAGAGGCCGGGGGACGCCTCCTACGAGCAGTACTTC
-	TRBJ1-2	-	TRBV29-1	CSVEVHQNYGYTF	TGCAGCGTTGAAGTACACCAGAACTATGGCTACACCTTC
TRBD1	TRBJ1-5	-	TRBV6-1	CASRGDRGHQPQHF	TGTGCCAGCAGGGGTGACAGGGGGCATCAGCCCCAGCATTTT
TRBD1	TRBJ1-2	-	TRBV5-1	CASSPGQGTFGYTF	TGCGCCAGCAGCCCGGGACAGGGAACTTTTGGCTACACCTTC
-	TRBJ2-7	-	TRBV7-8	CASSLDGVGNYEQYF	TGTGCCAGCAGCCTAGACGGGGTTGGGAACTACGAGCAGTACTTC
TRBD1	TRBJ2-6	-	TRBV5-1	CASSLGQDRTGGANVLTF	TGCGCCAGCAGCTTGGGGCAGGACAGGACTGGTGGGGCCAACGTCCTGACTTTC
TRBD1	TRBJ1-2	-	TRBV7-9	CASSFGGGGYTF	TGTGCCAGCAGCTTTGGAGGGGGCGGCTACACCTTC
-	TRBJ1-2	-	TRBV19	CASSSGYYGYTF	TGTGCCAGTAGTTCGGGATACTATGGCTACACCTTC
TRBD2	TRBJ2-7	-	TRBV18	CASSPLAGGSYEQYF	TGTGCCAGCTCACCGCTAGCGGGGGGCTCCTACGAGCAGTACTTC
-	TRBJ1-1	-	TRBV18	CASSPVGAGVNTEAFF	TGTGCCAGCTCACCAGTGGGGGCCGGGGTGAACACTGAAGCTTTCTTT
-	TRBJ1-1	-	TRBV4-3	CASSQKGTEAFF	TGCGCCAGCAGCCAAAAGGGGACTGAAGCTTTCTTT
TRBD1	TRBJ2-1	few	TRBV7-8	CASGQGIYNEQFF	TGTGCCAGCGGACAGGGGATCTACAATGAGCAGTTCTTC
-	TRBJ1-5	once	TRBV15	CATSRDLRVGQPQHF	TGTGCCACCAGCAGAGATCTCAGGGTCGGTCAGCCCCAGCATTTT
-	TRBJ1-6	once	TRBV11-2	CASSPSYRALHF	TGTGCCAGCAGTCCAAGTTACAGGGCCCTCCACTTT
TRBD2	TRBJ2-5	-	TRBV9	CASSILGGGAIETQYF	TGTGCCAGCAGTATCCTTGGCGGGGGGGCCATAGAGACCCAGTACTTC
TRBD1	TRBJ1-2	-	TRBV5-6	CASSRDRLYGYTF	TGTGCCAGCAGCCGGGACAGGCTTTATGGCTACACCTTC
TRBD1	TRBJ2-7	-	TRBV27	CASSPGQVTYEQYF	TGTGCCAGCAGTCCCGGACAGGTGACCTACGAGCAGTACTTC
-	TRBJ1-1	-	TRBV7-9	CASSSGRAGVGNTEAFF	TGTGCCAGCAGCTCCGGGCGGGCAGGGGTAGGGAACACTGAAGCTTTCTTT
TRBD2	TRBJ2-1	-	TRBV19	CASLSSLAGEYEQFF	TGTGCCAGTCTTTCCTCCCTAGCGGGGGAGTATGAGCAGTTCTTC
TRBD2	TRBJ2-1	-	TRBV30	CAWSVLAGGVNEQFF	TGTGCCTGGAGTGTTCTTGCGGGGGGGGTCAATGAGCAGTTCTTC
-	TRBJ1-6	-	TRBV6-1	CASRGNGPLHF	TGTGCCAGCAGGGGCAACGGACCCCTCCACTTT
-	TRBJ2-1	-	TRBV6-1	CASSEARRGAYNEQFF	TGTGCCAGCAGTGAAGCTCGCCGGGGGGCTTACAATGAGCAGTTCTTC
TRBD1	TRBJ1-4	-	TRBV6-1	CASSPDRGEKLFF	TGTGCCAGCAGTCCGGACAGGGGTGAAAAACTGTTTTTT